The present T cell receptor (beta chain) was sequenced within a study of blood T cells in healthy people across ages. CDR3 length equals 17 residues. The J segment lost 4 bases and the V segment lost 4 bases, leaving 14 bases of the junction unmatched. Germline V CDR1 and CDR2: GTSNPN, SVGIG (reference sequence). A second PCR of roughly 7 to 11 cycles used a sample-barcoded 5' primer and a J-beta primer mix. TCRdb re-called the 5' RACE reads with MiXCR, one entry per CDR3 protein. The sample holds 1,800,000 or so distinct CDR3 sequences, approximately 39% seen once. This chain connects TRBV30 to TRBJ1-2; 11 bases match TRBD1. The sequence derives from a human donor in good health. The sample consisted of blood. The CDR3 DNA reads as TGTGCCTGGACCCGGGAGGTACGGGACAGGGGGATCTATGGCTACACCTTC. Protein sequence: CAWTREVRDRGIYGYTF.